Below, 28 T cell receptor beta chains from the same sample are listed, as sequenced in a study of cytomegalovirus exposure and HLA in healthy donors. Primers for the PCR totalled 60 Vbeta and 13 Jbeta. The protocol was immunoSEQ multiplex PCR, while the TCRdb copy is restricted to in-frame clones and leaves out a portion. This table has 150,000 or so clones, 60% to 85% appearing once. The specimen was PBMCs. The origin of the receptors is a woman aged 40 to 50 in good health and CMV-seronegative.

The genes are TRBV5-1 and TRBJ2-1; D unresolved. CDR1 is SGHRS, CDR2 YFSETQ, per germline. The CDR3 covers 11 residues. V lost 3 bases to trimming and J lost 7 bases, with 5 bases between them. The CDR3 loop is CASSSNNEQFF. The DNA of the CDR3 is TGCGCCAGCAGCTCTAATAATGAGCAGTTCTTC.

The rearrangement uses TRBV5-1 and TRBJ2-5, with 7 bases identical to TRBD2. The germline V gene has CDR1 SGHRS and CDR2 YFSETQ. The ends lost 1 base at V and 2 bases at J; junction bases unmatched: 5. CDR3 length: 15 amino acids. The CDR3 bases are TGCGCCAGCAGCTTGCGGGGGGAAGGGCAAGAGACCCAGTACTTC. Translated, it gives CASSLRGEGQETQYF.

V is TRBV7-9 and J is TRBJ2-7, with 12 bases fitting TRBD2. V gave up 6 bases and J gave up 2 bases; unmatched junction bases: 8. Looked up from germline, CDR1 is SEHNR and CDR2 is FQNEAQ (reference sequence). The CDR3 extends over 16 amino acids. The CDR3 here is CASRLTSGGNTYEQYF. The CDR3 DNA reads TGTGCCAGCAGGCTTACTAGCGGGGGGAACACCTACGAGCAGTACTTC.

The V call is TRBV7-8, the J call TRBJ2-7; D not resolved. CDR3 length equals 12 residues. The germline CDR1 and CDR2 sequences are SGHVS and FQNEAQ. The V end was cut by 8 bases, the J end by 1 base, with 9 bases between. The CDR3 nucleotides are TGTGCCAGCTCAGGTTGGTCCTACGAGCAGTACTTC. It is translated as CASSGWSYEQYF.

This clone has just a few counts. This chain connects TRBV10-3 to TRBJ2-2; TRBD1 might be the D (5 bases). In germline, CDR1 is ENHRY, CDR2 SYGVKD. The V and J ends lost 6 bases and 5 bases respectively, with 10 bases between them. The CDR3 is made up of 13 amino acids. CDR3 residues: CAIRDSMTGELFF. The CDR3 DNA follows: TGTGCCATCAGAGACAGTATGACCGGGGAGCTGTTTTTT.

The CDR3 coding sequence is TGTGCCATCAGGACACCCGAGGGCTACACCTTC. It yields the protein CAIRTPEGYTF. The chain is built from TRBV10-3 and TRBJ1-2; D unresolved. This CDR3 contains 11 residues. Trimming removed 6 bases at V and 8 bases at J, with 10 bases between. The germline V gene has CDR1 ENHRY and CDR2 SYGVKD.

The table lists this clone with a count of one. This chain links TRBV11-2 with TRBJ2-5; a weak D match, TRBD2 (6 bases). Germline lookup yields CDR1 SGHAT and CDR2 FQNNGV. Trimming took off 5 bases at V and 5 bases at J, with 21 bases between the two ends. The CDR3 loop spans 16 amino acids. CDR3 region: CASSQAGTGALETQYF. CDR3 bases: TGTGCCAGCAGCCAAGCCGGGACTGGGGCCTTGGAGACCCAGTACTTC.

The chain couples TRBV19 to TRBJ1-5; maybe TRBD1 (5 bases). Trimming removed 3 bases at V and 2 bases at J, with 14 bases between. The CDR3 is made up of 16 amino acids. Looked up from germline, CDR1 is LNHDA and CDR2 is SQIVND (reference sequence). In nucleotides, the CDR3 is TGTGCCAGTAGTATCGTAGGGGTATTTCGCAATCAGCCCCAGCATTTT. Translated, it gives CASSIVGVFRNQPQHF.

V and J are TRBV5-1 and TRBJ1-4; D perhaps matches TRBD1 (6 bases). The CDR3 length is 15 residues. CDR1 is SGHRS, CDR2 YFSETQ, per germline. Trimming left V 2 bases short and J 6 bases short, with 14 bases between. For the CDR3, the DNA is TGCGCCAGCAGCTTTGGAAGGGGGAAGTATGAAAAACTGTTTTTT. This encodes CASSFGRGKYEKLFF.

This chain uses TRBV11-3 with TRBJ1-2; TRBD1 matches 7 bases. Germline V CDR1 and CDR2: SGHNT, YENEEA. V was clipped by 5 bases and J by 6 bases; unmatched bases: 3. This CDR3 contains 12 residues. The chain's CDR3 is CASSIQGHGYTF. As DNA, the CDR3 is TGTGCCAGCAGCATACAGGGGCATGGCTACACCTTC.

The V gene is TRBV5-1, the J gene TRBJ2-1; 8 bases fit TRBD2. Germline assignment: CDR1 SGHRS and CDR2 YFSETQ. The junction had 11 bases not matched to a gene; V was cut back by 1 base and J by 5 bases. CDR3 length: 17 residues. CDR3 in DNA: TGCGCCAGCAGCTTGTACCCCTCGACCGGGGGGGACAATGAGCAGTTCTTC. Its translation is CASSLYPSTGGDNEQFF.

The CDR3 DNA is TGTGCCAGCAGTGAATTGGACAGGCCCCTTAACTATGGCTACACCTTC. It yields the protein CASSELDRPLNYGYTF. This chain connects TRBV25-1 to TRBJ1-2, with 7 bases fitting TRBD1. Germline CDR1 is MGHDK and CDR2 is SYGVNS. V was clipped by 1 base and J by 1 base; unmatched bases: 6. The CDR3 is 16 residues long.

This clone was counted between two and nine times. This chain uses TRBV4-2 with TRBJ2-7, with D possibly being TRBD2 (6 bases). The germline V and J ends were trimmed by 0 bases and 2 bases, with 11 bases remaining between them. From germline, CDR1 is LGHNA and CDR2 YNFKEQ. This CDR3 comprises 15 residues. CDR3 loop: CASSQDGGGAYEQYF. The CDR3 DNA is TGTGCCAGCAGCCAAGATGGTGGCGGGGCCTACGAGCAGTACTTC.

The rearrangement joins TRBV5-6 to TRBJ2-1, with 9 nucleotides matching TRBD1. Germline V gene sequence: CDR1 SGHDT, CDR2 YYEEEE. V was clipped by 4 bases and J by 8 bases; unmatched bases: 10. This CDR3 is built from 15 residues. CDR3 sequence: CASSAAGTGIDEQFF. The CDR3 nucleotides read TGTGCCAGCAGCGCGGCCGGGACAGGGATCGATGAGCAGTTCTTC.

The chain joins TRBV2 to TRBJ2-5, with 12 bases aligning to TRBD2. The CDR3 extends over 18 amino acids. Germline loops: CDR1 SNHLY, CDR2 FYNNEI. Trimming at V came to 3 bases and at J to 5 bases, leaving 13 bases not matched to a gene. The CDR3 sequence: CASSDFLAGGRGSETQYF. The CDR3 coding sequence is TGTGCCAGCAGTGATTTCCTAGCGGGGGGGCGGGGGTCGGAGACCCAGTACTTC.

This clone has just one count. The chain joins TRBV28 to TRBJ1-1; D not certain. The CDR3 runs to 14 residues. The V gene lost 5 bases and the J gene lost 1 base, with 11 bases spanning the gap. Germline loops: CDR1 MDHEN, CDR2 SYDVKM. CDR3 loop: CASSPLRQNTEAFF. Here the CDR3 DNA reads TGTGCCAGCAGTCCTCTCCGACAGAACACTGAAGCTTTCTTT.

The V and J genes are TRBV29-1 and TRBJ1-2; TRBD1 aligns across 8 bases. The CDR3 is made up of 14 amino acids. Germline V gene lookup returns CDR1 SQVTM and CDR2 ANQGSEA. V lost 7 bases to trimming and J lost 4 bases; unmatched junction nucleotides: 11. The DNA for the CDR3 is TGCAGCGCTGCCGCGGGACAGGAAGGCTATGGCTACACCTTC. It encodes CSAAAGQEGYGYTF.

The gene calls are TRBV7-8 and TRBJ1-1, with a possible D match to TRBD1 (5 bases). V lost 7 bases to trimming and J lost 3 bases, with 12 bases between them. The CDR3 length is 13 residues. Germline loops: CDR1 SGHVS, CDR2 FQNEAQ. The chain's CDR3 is CASTRPGDTEAFF. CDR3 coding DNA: TGTGCCAGCACACGCCCGGGGGACACTGAAGCTTTCTTT. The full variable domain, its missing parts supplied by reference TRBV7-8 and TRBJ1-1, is GAGVSQSPRYKVAKRGQDVALRCDPISGHVSLFWYQQALGQGPEFLTYFQNEAQLDKSGLPSDRFFAERPEGSVSTLKIQRTQQEDSAVYLCASTRPGDTEAFFGQGTRLTVV.

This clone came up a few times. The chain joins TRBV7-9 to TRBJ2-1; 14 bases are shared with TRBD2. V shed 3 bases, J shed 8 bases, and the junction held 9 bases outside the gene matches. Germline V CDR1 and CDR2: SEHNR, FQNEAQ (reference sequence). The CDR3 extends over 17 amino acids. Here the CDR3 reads CASSFTTGTSGSYEQFF. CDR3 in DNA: TGTGCCAGCAGCTTTACTACCGGGACTAGCGGGAGCTATGAGCAGTTCTTC.

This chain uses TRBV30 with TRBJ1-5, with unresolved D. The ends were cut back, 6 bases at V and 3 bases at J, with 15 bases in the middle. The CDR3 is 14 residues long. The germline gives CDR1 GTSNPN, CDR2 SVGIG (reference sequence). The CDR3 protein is CACELEGINQPQHF. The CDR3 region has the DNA TGTGCCTGCGAATTGGAGGGAATCAATCAGCCCCAGCATTTT.

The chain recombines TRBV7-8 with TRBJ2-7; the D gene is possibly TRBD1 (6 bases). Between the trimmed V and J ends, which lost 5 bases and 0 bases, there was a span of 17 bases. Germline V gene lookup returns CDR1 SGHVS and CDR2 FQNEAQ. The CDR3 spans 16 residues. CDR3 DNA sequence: TGTGCCAGCAGCCTTAGACAGGAGAAACCCTCCTACGAGCAGTACTTC. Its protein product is CASSLRQEKPSYEQYF.

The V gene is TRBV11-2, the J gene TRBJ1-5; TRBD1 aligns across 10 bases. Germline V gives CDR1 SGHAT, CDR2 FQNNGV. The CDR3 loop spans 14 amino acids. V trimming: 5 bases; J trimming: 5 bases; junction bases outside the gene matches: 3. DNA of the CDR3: TGTGCCAGCAGCCCGACAGGGGGCTATCAGCCCCAGCATTTT. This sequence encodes CASSPTGGYQPQHF. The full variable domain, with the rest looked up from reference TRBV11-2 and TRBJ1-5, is EAGVAQSPRYKIIEKRQSVAFWCNPISGHATLYWYQQILGQGPKLLIQFQNNGVVDDSQLPKDRFSAERLKGVDSTLKIQPAKLEDSAVYLCASSPTGGYQPQHFGDGTRLSIL.

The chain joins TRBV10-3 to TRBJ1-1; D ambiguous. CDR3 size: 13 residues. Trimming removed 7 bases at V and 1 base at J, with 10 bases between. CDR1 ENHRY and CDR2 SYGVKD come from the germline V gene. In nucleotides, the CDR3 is TGTGCCATCACCATGGAGCCGAACACTGAAGCTTTCTTT. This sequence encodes CAITMEPNTEAFF.

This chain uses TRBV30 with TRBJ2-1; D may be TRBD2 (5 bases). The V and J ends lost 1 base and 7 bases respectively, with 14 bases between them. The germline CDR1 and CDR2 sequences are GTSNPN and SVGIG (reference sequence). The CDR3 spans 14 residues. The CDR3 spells CAWSGKEDGNEQFF. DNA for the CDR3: TGTGCCTGGAGTGGTAAGGAGGACGGGAATGAGCAGTTCTTC.

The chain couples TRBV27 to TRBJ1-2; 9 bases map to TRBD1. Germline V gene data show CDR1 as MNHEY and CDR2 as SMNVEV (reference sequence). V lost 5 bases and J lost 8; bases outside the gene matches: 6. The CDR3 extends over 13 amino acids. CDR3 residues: CASSHGTGWGYTF. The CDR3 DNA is TGTGCCAGCAGTCACGGGACAGGGTGGGGCTACACCTTC.

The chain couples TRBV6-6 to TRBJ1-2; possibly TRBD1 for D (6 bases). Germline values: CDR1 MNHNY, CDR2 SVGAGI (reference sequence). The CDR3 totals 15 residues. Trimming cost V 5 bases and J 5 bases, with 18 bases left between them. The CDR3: CASSPPDNRAYGYTF. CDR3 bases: TGTGCCAGCAGTCCGCCCGATAACAGGGCTTATGGCTACACCTTC.

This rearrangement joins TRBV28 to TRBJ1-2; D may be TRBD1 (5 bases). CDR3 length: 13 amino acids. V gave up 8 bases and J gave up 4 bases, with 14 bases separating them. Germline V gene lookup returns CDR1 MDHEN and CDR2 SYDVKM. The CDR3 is CASRTFRAYGYTF. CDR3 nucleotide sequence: TGTGCCAGCCGAACATTCAGGGCCTATGGCTACACCTTC.

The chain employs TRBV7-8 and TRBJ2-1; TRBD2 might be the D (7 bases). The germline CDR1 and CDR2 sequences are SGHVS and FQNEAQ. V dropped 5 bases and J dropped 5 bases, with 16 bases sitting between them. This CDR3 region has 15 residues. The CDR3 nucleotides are TGTGCCAGCAGCCCGGGGGGCGGGGGAAACAATGAGCAGTTCTTC. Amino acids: CASSPGGGGNNEQFF.